This entry lists 29 T cell receptor beta chains sequenced from one sample in a study of resident and recirculating memory T cells in vitiligo. Produced via immunoSEQ multiplex PCR; TCRdb's table is partial and in-frame only. Of about 76,000 clones listed, roughly 94% are singletons. Material: blood. The receptor set was obtained from a male donor with vitiligo.

The chain employs TRBV6-1 and TRBJ1-1; D is unclear. The V and J ends lost 2 bases and 0 bases respectively, with 7 bases between them. There are 14 residues in the CDR3. Looked up from germline, CDR1 is MNHNS and CDR2 is SASEGT. CDR3 DNA: TGTGCCAGCAGTGAACGAGTCCTGAACACTGAAGCTTTCTTT. It translates to CASSERVLNTEAFF.

The chain has TRBV5-4 and TRBJ2-7, with 7 bases matching TRBD1. Germline CDR1 reads SGHNT; CDR2 reads YYREEE (reference sequence). V lost 4 bases and J lost 3; bases outside the gene matches: 4. The CDR3 has 13 amino acids. DNA for the CDR3: TGTGCCAGCAGCGGGACAGTTAGCTACGAGCAGTACTTC. Translated, it gives CASSGTVSYEQYF.

This chain joins TRBV11-2 and TRBJ1-1; D is unresolved. There are 13 residues in the CDR3. CDR1 and CDR2 from the germline V gene are SGHAT and FQNNGV. V was trimmed by 2 bases and J by 1 base, leaving 5 bases between them. The CDR3, as DNA: TGTGCCAGCAGCTTACGGGAGAACACTGAAGCTTTCTTT. This gives the protein CASSLRENTEAFF.

The J gene is TRBJ2-5, the V gene TRBV7-8; D gene ambiguous. The ends were cut back, 5 bases at V and 4 bases at J, with 17 bases in the middle. This CDR3 comprises 15 residues. Germline values: CDR1 SGHVS, CDR2 FQNEAQ. The CDR3 bases are TGTGCCAGCAGCATTCGGCCCCCACCAGGAGAGACCCAGTACTTC. Translation: CASSIRPPPGETQYF.

V usage is TRBV30 and J usage is TRBJ2-3; D gene unclear. Germline CDR1 reads GTSNPN; CDR2 reads SVGIG (reference sequence). The CDR3 spans 14 residues. The V end lost 2 bases, the J end lost 0 bases, and 9 bases lay between the germline ends. The chain's CDR3 is CAWSPSESTDTQYF. CDR3 bases: TGTGCCTGGAGTCCCTCGGAGAGCACAGATACGCAGTATTTT.

The chain couples TRBV7-8 to TRBJ2-3; 9 bases are shared with TRBD2. The CDR3 contains 14 residues. CDR1 is SGHVS, CDR2 FQNEAQ, per germline. J was trimmed by 4 bases and V by 5 bases; bases with no gene match: 4. CDR3 in amino acids: CASSPREGADTQYF. CDR3 in DNA: TGTGCCAGCAGCCCGCGGGAGGGCGCAGATACGCAGTATTTT. The full variable domain, rest sourced from reference TRBV7-8 and TRBJ2-3, is GAGVSQSPRYKVAKRGQDVALRCDPISGHVSLFWYQQALGQGPEFLTYFQNEAQLDKSGLPSDRFFAERPEGSVSTLKIQRTQQEDSAVYLCASSPREGADTQYFGPGTRLTVL.

This chain joins TRBV7-3 and TRBJ2-7; 9 bases fit TRBD1. The V segment lost 5 bases and the J segment 0 bases; nucleotides outside the gene matches: 5. The CDR3 totals 15 residues. Per germline, CDR1 SGHTA and CDR2 FQGTGA. The chain's CDR3 is CASSRGQGSSYEQYF. The DNA for the CDR3 is TGTGCCAGCAGCCGGGGACAGGGAAGCTCCTACGAGCAGTACTTC.

The chain carries TRBV19 and TRBJ2-1; TRBD2 aligns across 10 bases. The CDR3 extends over 16 amino acids. Germline V gene sequence: CDR1 LNHDA, CDR2 SQIVND (reference sequence). Trimming took 5 bases from V and 0 from J; bases not matched to a gene: 4. In nucleotides, the CDR3 is TGTGCCAGTAGTCGGACTAGCGGAGGCTCCTACAATGAGCAGTTCTTC. Protein product: CASSRTSGGSYNEQFF.

The J gene is TRBJ2-1, the V gene TRBV7-3, with D tentatively TRBD1 (5 bases). In germline, CDR1 is SGHTA, CDR2 FQGTGA. This CDR3 has 15 amino acids. The V end lost 2 bases, the J end lost 7 bases, and 15 bases lay between the germline ends. The CDR3 here is CASSLGVGAGNEQFF. In DNA, the CDR3 is TGTGCCAGCAGCTTAGGGGTTGGGGCCGGGAATGAGCAGTTCTTC.

This chain connects TRBV4-3 to TRBJ2-7, with TRBD1 matching over 7 bases. The CDR3 runs 14 residues. Trimming at V came to 1 base and at J to 5 bases, leaving 5 bases not matched to a gene. Per germline, CDR1 LGHNA and CDR2 YSLEER. The CDR3 DNA reads as TGCGCCAGCAGCCAAGGACAGGGTCGCCACGAGCAGTACTTC. It yields the protein CASSQGQGRHEQYF.

The rearrangement uses TRBV7-6 and TRBJ2-7; D is ambiguous. V lost 3 bases to trimming and J lost 2 bases, with 11 bases between them. CDR3 length: 14 amino acids. CDR1 and CDR2 (germline): SGHVS, FNYEAQ. Here the CDR3 DNA reads TGTGCCAGCAGCTTTGGTCGGCAGGCCTACGAGCAGTACTTC. Its translation is CASSFGRQAYEQYF.

The chain employs TRBV7-9 and TRBJ2-7; TRBD1 matches 7 bases. CDR3 size: 12 residues. V dropped 4 bases and J dropped 4; count of bases not matched to a gene: 1. The germline gives CDR1 SEHNR, CDR2 FQNEAQ (reference sequence). CDR3 DNA: TGTGCCAGCAGCTCACAGGGGTACGAGCAGTACTTC. Its protein product is CASSSQGYEQYF.

This sequence joins TRBV27 and TRBJ2-2; 8 nucleotides match TRBD1. CDR3 length: 17 amino acids. Germline V gives CDR1 MNHEY, CDR2 SMNVEV (reference sequence). V trimming: 2 bases; J trimming: 9 bases; junction bases outside the gene matches: 14. CDR3 sequence reads: CASSLGRGRQIIRELFF. The CDR3 DNA sequence: TGTGCCAGCAGTTTAGGCAGGGGGCGCCAAATCATCCGGGAGCTGTTTTTT.

The chain joins TRBV27 to TRBJ2-1; TRBD2 aligns across 8 bases. The CDR3 sequence is 15 residues long. V lost 2 bases, J lost 10 bases, and 10 bases stayed unmatched. Germline V lookup: CDR1 MNHEY, CDR2 SMNVEV (reference sequence). The CDR3 loop reads CASSLGLAGGGEQFF. Here the CDR3 DNA reads TGTGCCAGCAGTTTAGGGTTGGCGGGAGGCGGCGAGCAGTTCTTC.

The rearrangement joins TRBV28 to TRBJ1-2; TRBD1 agrees at 9 bases. CDR1 is MDHEN, CDR2 SYDVKM, per germline. Trimming cost V 6 bases and J 4 bases; bases outside gene matches: 6. This CDR3 has 14 amino acids. CDR3 coding DNA: TGTGCCAGCAGGACAGGGGGGTTAAGCTATGGCTACACCTTC. Its protein product is CASRTGGLSYGYTF.

This clone was seen more than once but under ten times. The chain joins TRBV7-9 to TRBJ1-3; TRBD1 matches 10 bases. The ends lost 5 bases at V and 2 bases at J; junction bases unmatched: 3. This CDR3 is 15 amino acids long. From germline, CDR1 is SEHNR and CDR2 FQNEAQ (reference sequence). In DNA, the CDR3 is TGTGCCAGCAGCCCGACAGGGGGCGCTGGAAACACCATATATTTT. As protein: CASSPTGGAGNTIYF.

The chain couples TRBV9 to TRBJ2-3; D is uncertain. The CDR3 covers 14 residues. Trimming took off 2 bases at V and 6 bases at J, with 13 bases between the two ends. Germline assignment: CDR1 SGDLS and CDR2 YYNGEE. CDR3 DNA sequence: TGTGCCAGCAGCGTTAGGTCACTCGGGGATACGCAGTATTTT. Its translation is CASSVRSLGDTQYF.

The chain has TRBV6-5 and TRBJ2-7; TRBD2 agrees at 9 bases. Germline V CDR1 and CDR2: MNHEY, SVGAGI. This CDR3 has 15 residues. J was trimmed by 3 bases and V by 2 bases; bases with no gene match: 5. The CDR3 here is CASSYGGRAYYEQYF. The DNA of the CDR3 is TGTGCCAGCAGTTACGGCGGGAGGGCCTACTACGAGCAGTACTTC.

The genes are TRBV28 and TRBJ1-5, with unresolved D. Trimming took off 7 bases at V and 6 bases at J, with 19 bases between the two ends. This CDR3 spans 15 amino acids. CDR1 is MDHEN, CDR2 SYDVKM, per germline. CDR3 protein: CASIRGLWVGQPQHF. CDR3 DNA sequence: TGTGCCAGCATCCGCGGTTTATGGGTCGGTCAGCCCCAGCATTTT.

This chain connects TRBV15 to TRBJ1-1; D remains ambiguous. The CDR3 extends over 14 amino acids. Germline assignment: CDR1 LNHNV and CDR2 YYDKDF (reference sequence). Trimming removed 0 bases at V and 1 base at J, with 6 bases between. The CDR3 spells CATSREARNTEAFF. The DNA of the CDR3 is TGTGCCACCAGCAGAGAAGCCCGGAACACTGAAGCTTTCTTT.

This rearrangement joins TRBV5-4 to TRBJ2-1, with D unclear. The CDR3 covers 16 residues. Germline V CDR1 and CDR2: SGHNT, YYREEE (reference sequence). The ends were cut back, 0 bases at V and 11 bases at J, with 21 bases in the middle. This chain's CDR3 is CASSLEVAASDGKQFF. CDR3 sequence (DNA): TGTGCCAGCAGCTTGGAAGTGGCGGCGAGCGACGGTAAGCAGTTCTTC.

The rearrangement uses TRBV9 and TRBJ2-1; 9 bases fit TRBD2. CDR3 size: 16 residues. From germline, CDR1 is SGDLS and CDR2 YYNGEE. V lost 7 bases, J lost 7 bases, and 15 bases stayed unmatched. The CDR3 is CASALREGPFGNEQFF. The CDR3 nucleotides read TGTGCCAGCGCCTTGCGGGAGGGCCCTTTCGGTAATGAGCAGTTCTTC.

The CDR3 protein is CASSSHEAYSNQPQHF. In nucleotides, the CDR3 is TGTGCCAGCAGCTCTCATGAGGCCTATAGCAATCAGCCCCAGCATTTT. This chain joins TRBV5-4 and TRBJ1-5, with no clear D. V was pared by 3 bases and J by 0 bases, with 13 bases between. Germline-derived CDR1 and CDR2 are SGHNT and YYREEE (reference sequence). The CDR3 is 16 residues long.

This chain joins TRBV7-2 and TRBJ2-2; TRBD2 aligns across 8 bases. CDR1 SGHTA and CDR2 FQGNSA come from the germline V gene. The CDR3 runs 18 residues. Germline trimming cut 2 bases from V and 3 bases from J; bases unmatched to any gene: 11. The CDR3 loop reads CASSLRGGGGPYTGELFF. DNA of the CDR3: TGTGCCAGCAGCTTAAGAGGTGGCGGGGGGCCGTACACCGGGGAGCTGTTTTTT.

This chain joins TRBV11-3 and TRBJ2-7, with D maybe TRBD1 (7 bases). Trimming shortened V by 5 bases and J by 2 bases, and 19 bases separated the two germline ends. The CDR3 extends over 16 amino acids. From germline, CDR1 is SGHNT and CDR2 YENEEA. Here the CDR3 reads CASSHGGGSPTYEQYF. The CDR3 DNA sequence: TGTGCCAGCAGCCACGGAGGGGGCTCCCCGACCTACGAGCAGTACTTC.

V and J are TRBV5-4 and TRBJ2-5, with D hard to call. V gave up 4 bases and J gave up 3 bases, with 13 bases separating them. The CDR3 runs 14 residues. Germline CDR1 and CDR2: SGHNT and YYREEE (reference sequence). CDR3 region: CASSVTGSKETQYF. The CDR3 bases are TGTGCCAGCAGCGTTACCGGGTCCAAAGAGACCCAGTACTTC.

The rearrangement links TRBV28 to TRBJ1-5; D unresolved. The CDR3 is 11 residues long. V lost 6 bases, J lost 3 bases, and 3 bases lay in between. The V gene's germline CDR1 is MDHEN and CDR2 SYDVKM. Here the CDR3 reads CASSLNQPQHF. Here the CDR3 DNA reads TGTGCCAGCAGCCTCAATCAGCCCCAGCATTTT.

V usage is TRBV13 and J usage is TRBJ2-3; TRBD1 might be the D (6 bases). Trimming stripped 3 bases from V and 3 bases from J, with 10 bases between. CDR1 and CDR2 from the germline V gene are PRHDT and FYEKMQ (reference sequence). This CDR3 contains 14 residues. The CDR3 DNA is TGTGCCAGCAGCTTTCAGGGGTGGACAGATACGCAGTATTTT. It is translated as CASSFQGWTDTQYF.

This rearrangement joins TRBV4-1 to TRBJ2-2; 7 nucleotides match TRBD1. Germline V gene lookup returns CDR1 MGHRA and CDR2 YSYEKL. The CDR3 is 17 amino acids. Trimming at V came to 6 bases and at J to 2 bases, leaving 12 bases not matched to a gene. The CDR3 protein is CASRTGRQGPNTGELFF. The CDR3 DNA follows: TGCGCCAGCAGAACCGGTAGACAGGGCCCAAACACCGGGGAGCTGTTTTTT.